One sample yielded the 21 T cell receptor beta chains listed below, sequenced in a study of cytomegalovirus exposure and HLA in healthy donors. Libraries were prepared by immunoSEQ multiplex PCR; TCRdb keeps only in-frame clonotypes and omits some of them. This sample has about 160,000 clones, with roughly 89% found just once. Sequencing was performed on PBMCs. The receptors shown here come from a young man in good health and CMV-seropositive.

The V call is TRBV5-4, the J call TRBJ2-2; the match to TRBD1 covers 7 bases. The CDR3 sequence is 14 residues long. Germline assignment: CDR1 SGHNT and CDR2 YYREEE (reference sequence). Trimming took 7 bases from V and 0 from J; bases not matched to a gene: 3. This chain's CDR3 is CASRQGANTGELFF. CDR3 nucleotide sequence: TGTGCCAGCCGACAGGGCGCGAACACCGGGGAGCTGTTTTTT.

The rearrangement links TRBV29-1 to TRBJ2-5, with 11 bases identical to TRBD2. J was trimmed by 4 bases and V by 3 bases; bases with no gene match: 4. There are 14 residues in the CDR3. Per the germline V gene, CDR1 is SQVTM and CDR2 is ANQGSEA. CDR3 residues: CSVEGTSGPETQYF. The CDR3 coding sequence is TGCAGCGTTGAGGGGACTAGCGGACCAGAGACCCAGTACTTC. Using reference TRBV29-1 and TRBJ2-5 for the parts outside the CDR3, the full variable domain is SAVISQKPSRDICQRGTSLTIQCQVDSQVTMMFWYRQQPGQSLTLIATANQGSEATYESGFVIDKFPISRPNLTFSTLTVSNMSPEDSSIYLCSVEGTSGPETQYFGPGTRLLVL.

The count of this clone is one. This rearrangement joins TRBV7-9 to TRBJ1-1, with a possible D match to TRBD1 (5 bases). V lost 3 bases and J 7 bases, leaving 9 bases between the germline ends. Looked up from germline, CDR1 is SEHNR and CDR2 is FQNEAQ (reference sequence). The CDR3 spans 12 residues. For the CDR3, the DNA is TGTGCCAGCAGCTTGGAGGGGAATGAAGCTTTCTTT. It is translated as CASSLEGNEAFF.

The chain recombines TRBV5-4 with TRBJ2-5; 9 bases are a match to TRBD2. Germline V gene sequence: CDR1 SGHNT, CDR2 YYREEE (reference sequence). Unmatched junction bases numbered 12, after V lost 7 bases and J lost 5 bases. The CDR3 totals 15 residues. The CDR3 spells CASQLQAGGGETQYF. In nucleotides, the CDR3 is TGTGCCAGCCAACTGCAAGCGGGGGGAGGGGAGACCCAGTACTTC.

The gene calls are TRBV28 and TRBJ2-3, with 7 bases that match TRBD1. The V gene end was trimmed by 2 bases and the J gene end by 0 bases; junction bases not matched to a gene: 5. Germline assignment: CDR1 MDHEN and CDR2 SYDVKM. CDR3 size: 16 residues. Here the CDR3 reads CASSLVGGSSTDTQYF. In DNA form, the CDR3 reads TGTGCCAGCAGTTTAGTAGGGGGCTCTAGCACAGATACGCAGTATTTT.

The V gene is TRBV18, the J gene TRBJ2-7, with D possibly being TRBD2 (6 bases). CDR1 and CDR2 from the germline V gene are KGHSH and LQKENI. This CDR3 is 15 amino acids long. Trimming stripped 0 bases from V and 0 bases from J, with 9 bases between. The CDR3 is CASSPPFGGSYEQYF. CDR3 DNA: TGTGCCAGCTCACCACCTTTCGGGGGCTCCTACGAGCAGTACTTC. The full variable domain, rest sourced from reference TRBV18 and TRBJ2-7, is NAGVMQNPRHLVRRRGQEARLRCSPMKGHSHVYWYRQLPEEGLKFMVYLQKENIIDESGMPKERFSAEFPKEGPSILRIQQVVRGDSAAYFCASSPPFGGSYEQYFGPGTRLTVT.

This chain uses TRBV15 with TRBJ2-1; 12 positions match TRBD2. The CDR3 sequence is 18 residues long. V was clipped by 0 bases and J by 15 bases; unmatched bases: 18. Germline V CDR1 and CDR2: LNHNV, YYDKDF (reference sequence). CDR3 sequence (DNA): TGTGCCACCAGCAGAGATAAAGCGACTAGCGGGAGTTCTACATTCCGGTTCTTC. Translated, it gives CATSRDKATSGSSTFRFF. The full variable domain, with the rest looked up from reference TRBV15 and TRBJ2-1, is DAMVIQNPRYQVTQFGKPVTLSCSQTLNHNVMYWYQQKSSQAPKLLFHYYDKDFNNEADTPDNFQSRRPNTSFCFLDIRSPGLGDTAMYLCATSRDKATSGSSTFRFFGPGTRLTVL.

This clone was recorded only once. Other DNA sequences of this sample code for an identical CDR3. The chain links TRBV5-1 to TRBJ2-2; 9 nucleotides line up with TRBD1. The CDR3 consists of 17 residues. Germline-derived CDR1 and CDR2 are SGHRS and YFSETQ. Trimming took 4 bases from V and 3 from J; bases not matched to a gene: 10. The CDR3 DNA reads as TGCGCCAGCAGCCTAGGGTTTACAGGGGGCGACACCGGGGAGCTGTTTTTT. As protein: CASSLGFTGGDTGELFF.

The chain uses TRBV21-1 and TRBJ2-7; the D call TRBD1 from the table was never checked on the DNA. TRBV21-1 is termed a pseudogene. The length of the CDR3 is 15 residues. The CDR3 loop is CASSNGGQGSYEQYF. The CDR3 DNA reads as TGTGCCAGCAGCAATGGGGGACAGGGATCCTACGAGCAGTACTTC.

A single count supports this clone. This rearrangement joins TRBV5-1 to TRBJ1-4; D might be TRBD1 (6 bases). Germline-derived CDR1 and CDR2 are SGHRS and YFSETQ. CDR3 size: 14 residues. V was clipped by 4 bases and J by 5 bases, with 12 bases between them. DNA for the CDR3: TGCGCCAGCAGCCCCGAGGGGGGGAATGAAAAACTGTTTTTT. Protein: CASSPEGGNEKLFF.

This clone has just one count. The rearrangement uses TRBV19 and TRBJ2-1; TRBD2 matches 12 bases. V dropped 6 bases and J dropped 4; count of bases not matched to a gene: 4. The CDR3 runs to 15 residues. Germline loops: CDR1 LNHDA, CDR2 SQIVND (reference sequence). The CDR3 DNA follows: TGTGCCAGTAGCGACCTAGCGGGAGGGTACAATGAGCAGTTCTTC. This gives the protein CASSDLAGGYNEQFF.

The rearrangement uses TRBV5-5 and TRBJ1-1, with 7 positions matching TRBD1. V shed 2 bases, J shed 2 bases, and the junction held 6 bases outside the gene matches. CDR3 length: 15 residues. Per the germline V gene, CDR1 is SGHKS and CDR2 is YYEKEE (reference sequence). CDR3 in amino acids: CASSFTGAGNTEAFF. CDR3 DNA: TGTGCCAGCAGCTTTACAGGGGCCGGAAACACTGAAGCTTTCTTT.

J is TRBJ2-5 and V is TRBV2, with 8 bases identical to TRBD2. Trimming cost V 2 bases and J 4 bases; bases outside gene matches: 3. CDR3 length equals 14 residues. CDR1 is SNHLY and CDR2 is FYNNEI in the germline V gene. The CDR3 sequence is CASSEWAGGETQYF. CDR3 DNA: TGTGCCAGCAGTGAATGGGCGGGAGGAGAGACCCAGTACTTC.

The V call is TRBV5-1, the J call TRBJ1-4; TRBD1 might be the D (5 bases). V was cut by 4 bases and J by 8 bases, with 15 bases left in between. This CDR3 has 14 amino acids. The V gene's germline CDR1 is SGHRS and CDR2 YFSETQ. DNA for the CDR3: TGCGCCAGCAGCACGACAGTTACGAAGGAAAAACTGTTTTTT. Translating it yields CASSTTVTKEKLFF.

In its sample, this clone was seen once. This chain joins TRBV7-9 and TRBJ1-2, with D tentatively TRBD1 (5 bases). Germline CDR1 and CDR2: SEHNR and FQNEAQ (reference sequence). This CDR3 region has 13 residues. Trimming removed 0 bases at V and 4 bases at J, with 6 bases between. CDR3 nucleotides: TGTGCCAGCAGCTTAGCAGGGGCCTATGGCTACACCTTC. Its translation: CASSLAGAYGYTF.

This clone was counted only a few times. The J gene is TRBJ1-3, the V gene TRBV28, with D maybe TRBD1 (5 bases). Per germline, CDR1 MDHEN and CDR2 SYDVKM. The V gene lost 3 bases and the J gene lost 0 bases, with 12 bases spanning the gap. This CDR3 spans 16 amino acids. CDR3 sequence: CASSLVGGSSGNTIYF. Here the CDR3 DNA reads TGTGCCAGCAGTTTGGTGGGGGGTTCCTCTGGAAACACCATATATTTT.

The CDR3 spells CAISESSLFYEQYF. As DNA, the CDR3 is TGTGCCATCAGTGAGTCATCTCTATTCTACGAGCAGTACTTC. This rearrangement joins TRBV10-3 to TRBJ2-7, with unresolved D. The CDR3 is made up of 14 amino acids. Trimming shortened V by 0 bases and J by 3 bases, and 9 bases separated the two germline ends. The germline V gene encodes CDR1 ENHRY and CDR2 SYGVKD.

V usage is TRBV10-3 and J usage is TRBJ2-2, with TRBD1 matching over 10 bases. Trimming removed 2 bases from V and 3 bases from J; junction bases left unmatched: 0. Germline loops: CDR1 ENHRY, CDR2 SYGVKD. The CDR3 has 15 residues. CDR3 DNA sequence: TGTGCCATCAGTGAGGGGACAGGGGACACCGGGGAGCTGTTTTTT. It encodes CAISEGTGDTGELFF.

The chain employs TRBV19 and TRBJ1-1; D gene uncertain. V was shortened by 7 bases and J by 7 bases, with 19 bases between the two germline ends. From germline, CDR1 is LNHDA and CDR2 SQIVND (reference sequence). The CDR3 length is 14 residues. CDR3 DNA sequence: TGTGCCAGTACCAACTTCCCTACGGTCCTTGAAGCTTTCTTT. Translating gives CASTNFPTVLEAFF.

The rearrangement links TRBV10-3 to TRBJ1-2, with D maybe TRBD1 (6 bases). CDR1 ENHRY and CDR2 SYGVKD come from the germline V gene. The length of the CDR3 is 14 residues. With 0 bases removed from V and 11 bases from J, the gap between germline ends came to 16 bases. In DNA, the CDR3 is TGTGCCATCAGTGAGTCACAGGGAGCCTCCTCTTACACCTTC. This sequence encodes CAISESQGASSYTF.

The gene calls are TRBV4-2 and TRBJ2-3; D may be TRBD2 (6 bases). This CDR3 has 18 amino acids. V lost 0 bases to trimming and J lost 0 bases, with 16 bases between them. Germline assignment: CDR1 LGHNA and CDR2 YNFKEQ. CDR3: CASSQDPGLQTSTDTQYF. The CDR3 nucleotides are TGTGCCAGCAGCCAAGATCCGGGACTTCAAACTAGCACAGATACGCAGTATTTT.